These T cell receptor beta chains were read from a single sample in a study of OX40 agonist ivuxolimab in advanced cancers. Measured with immunoSEQ multiplex PCR; TCRdb has only the in-frame clones, and not every one. The sample carries roughly 71,000 clones, roughly nine tenths recorded once. The material was CD4+ or CD8+ T cells sorted from blood, obtained in a trial of the OX40 agonist ivuxolimab. The receptors here all came from an adult with an advanced solid tumor such as melanoma, head and neck, liver or kidney cancer. CDR3s include the opening cysteine and the closing phenylalanine or tryptophan. A D gene is named only where the DNA matches it firmly.

v_call	d_call	j_call	cdr3_nt	cdr3_aa
TRBV28	NA	TRBJ1-1	TGTGCCAGCACGGCGAACACTGAAGCTTTCTTT	CASTANTEAFF
TRBV10-3	NA	TRBJ2-3	TGTGCCATCGGTCGAGGGGGAGAGGATACGCAGTATTTT	CAIGRGGEDTQYF
TRBV29-1	NA	TRBJ2-2	TGCAGCGTTAATACTCTGAACACCGGGGAGCTGTTTTTT	CSVNTLNTGELFF
TRBV7-2	NA	TRBJ2-5	TGTGCCAGCAGCTTCGGACTCCAAGAGACCCAGTACTTC	CASSFGLQETQYF
TRBV6-1	NA	TRBJ2-5	TGTGCCAGCAGTGAAGCGGGTCAATGGGGATCGACCCAGTACTTC	CASSEAGQWGSTQYF
TRBV2	TRBD1	TRBJ1-1	TGTGCCAGCAGACCGGACAGGGATCGGCTAGAAGCTTTCTTT	CASRPDRDRLEAFF
TRBV6-6	NA	TRBJ1-2	TGTGCCAGCAGCTCCCCCTCGGGAGGCTACACCTTC	CASSSPSGGYTF
TRBV6-5	NA	TRBJ1-1	TGTGCCAGCAGTTCTCCCGGGACAGAAGCTTTCTTT	CASSSPGTEAFF
TRBV11-3	NA	TRBJ1-2	TGTGCCAGCAGCTTCCAGGGACAAAGCTATGGCTACACCTTC	CASSFQGQSYGYTF
TRBV2	TRBD2	TRBJ2-1	TGTGCCAGCAATCTCCCAGCGGGGGGGCCTATTAATGAGCAGTTCTTC	CASNLPAGGPINEQFF